A single sample is the source of the 31 T cell receptor beta chains below, sequenced in a study of T cells in Graves' hyperthyroidism and ophthalmopathy. Template material for amplifying TCR beta CDR3 regions consisted of RNA transcripts. The TCR CDR3 was amplified in a first-round RT-PCR using the HTBI primer set. TCRdb analysed the multiplex PCR reads with MiXCR anew, one entry per CDR3 protein. This sample has about 690,000 distinct CDR3 sequences, with 17% found just once. Source material: blood. The receptors derive from a man in his fifties with Graves' hyperthyroidism.

The chain employs TRBV24-1 and TRBJ2-1; the D call may be TRBD1 or TRBD2 (5 bases each). The J call may be mistaken, given a closer DNA end match to TRBJ2-7. Germline assignment: CDR1 KGHDR and CDR2 SFDVKD. This CDR3 is 17 amino acids long. As DNA, the CDR3 is TGTGCCACCAGTGACCGGGACCCCAAAAGCTCCTACAATGAGCAGTACTTC. It translates to CATSDRDPKSSYNEQYF.

This clonotype was picked up many times. The chain has TRBV9 and TRBJ2-7; no definite D call. Germline V gene lookup returns CDR1 SGDLS and CDR2 YYNGEE. The V and J ends lost 3 bases and 4 bases respectively, with 17 bases between them. CDR3 size: 15 residues. In DNA, the CDR3 is TGTGCCAGCAGCGCCGTCGGTTCAAATCCTTACGAGCAGTACTTC. Translation: CASSAVGSNPYEQYF.

This clonotype was counted between two and nine times. The rearrangement joins TRBV20-1 to TRBJ2-7; the match to TRBD2 covers 11 bases. The V gene's germline CDR1 is DFQATT and CDR2 SNEGSKA (reference sequence). This CDR3 is built from 15 residues. With 5 bases clipped from V and 0 bases from J, the junction kept 6 bases outside the gene matches. CDR3 bases: TGCAGTGCTGGCTCCGGGACTAGCGGCTCCTACGAGCAGTACTTC. Protein sequence: CSAGSGTSGSYEQYF.

This clonotype was recorded many times. The rearrangement uses TRBV28 and TRBJ1-2; 7 bases match TRBD1. J gave up 6 bases and V 5 bases, and 9 bases lay outside the gene matches. This CDR3 region has 14 residues. Per the germline V gene, CDR1 is MDHEN and CDR2 is SYDVKM. DNA of the CDR3: TGTGCCAGCAGTCCGACGGACAGGTTGGATGGCTACACCTTC. This sequence encodes CASSPTDRLDGYTF.

There are many counts of this clonotype. The chain employs TRBV12-3 or TRBV12-4 and TRBJ2-2, with 9 bases fitting TRBD2. CDR3 size: 20 residues. Germline trimming cut 7 bases from V and 6 bases from J; bases unmatched to any gene: 24. Here the CDR3 reads CASIRSLTSGRVRQAGELFF. The DNA of the CDR3 is TGTGCCAGCATACGAAGTCTAACTAGCGGGCGTGTCCGGCAGGCCGGGGAGCTGTTTTTT.

This clonotype was observed at least ten times. The rearrangement joins TRBV27 to TRBJ1-2; D possibly corresponds to TRBD1 (5 bases). The V end lost 2 bases, the J end lost 5 bases, and 9 bases lay between the germline ends. Germline V gene lookup returns CDR1 MNHEY and CDR2 SMNVEV (reference sequence). The CDR3 is 13 amino acids. This CDR3 is CASSLGTDYGYTF. The CDR3, as DNA: TGTGCCAGCAGTTTAGGGACGGATTATGGCTACACCTTC.

This clonotype was seen only once. A read error may be the cause here, since a much bigger clone is one base away. The chain has TRBV27 and TRBJ2-7, with 9 bases that match TRBD1. This CDR3 comprises 14 residues. Germline V gene sequence: CDR1 MNHEY, CDR2 SMNVEV (reference sequence). Trimming took 4 bases from V and 5 from J; bases not matched to a gene: 6. The CDR3 coding sequence is TGTGCCAGCAGTTCCGGGACAGGGCCCGACGAGCAGTACTTC. This codes for CASSSGTGPDEQYF.

V usage is TRBV28 and J usage is TRBJ1-6, with a tentative D call TRBD1 (6 bases). V gave up 6 bases and J gave up 7 bases, with 13 bases separating them. From germline, CDR1 is MDHEN and CDR2 SYDVKM. The CDR3 is made up of 14 amino acids. The CDR3 nucleotides are TGTGCCAGCAGGGGGGCCGCGATCAATTCACCCCTCCACTTT. Translation gives CASRGAAINSPLHF. The full variable domain, with the rest looked up from reference TRBV28 and TRBJ1-6, is DVKVTQSSRYLVKRTGEKVFLECVQDMDHENMFWYRQDPGLGLRLIYFSYDVKMKEKGDIPEGYSVSREKKERFSLILESASTNQTSMYLCASRGAAINSPLHFGNGTRLTVT.

This clonotype occurred many times. V usage is TRBV20-1 and J usage is TRBJ2-5; D remains ambiguous. CDR1 DFQATT and CDR2 SNEGSKA come from the germline V gene (reference sequence). The CDR3 is made up of 12 amino acids. Trimming stripped 2 bases from V and 3 bases from J, with 7 bases between. Here the CDR3 reads CSARSDEETQYF. In nucleotides, the CDR3 is TGCAGTGCTAGATCGGACGAAGAGACCCAGTACTTC.

This clonotype was seen many times. This chain connects TRBV28 to TRBJ1-1, with D unresolved. Per germline, CDR1 MDHEN and CDR2 SYDVKM. This CDR3 has 13 amino acids. Trimming stripped 8 bases from V and 1 base from J, with 11 bases between. The CDR3: CASHIRQNTEAFF. As DNA, the CDR3 is TGTGCCAGCCACATTAGACAGAACACTGAAGCTTTCTTT.

This clonotype was counted ten times or more. CDR3 loop: CASSYSEDSYEQYF. The CDR3 DNA follows: TGTGCCAGCAGTTACTCCGAGGACTCCTACGAGCAGTACTTC. This rearrangement joins TRBV6-5 to TRBJ2-7, with D unresolved. The CDR3 has 14 residues. Germline loops: CDR1 MNHEY, CDR2 SVGAGI. V lost 0 bases, J lost 0 bases, and 6 bases lay in between.

This clonotype was observed many times. CDR3: CASDAGARQPQHF. For the CDR3, the DNA is TGTGCCAGCGACGCGGGGGCGCGGCAGCCCCAGCATTTT. The chain is built from TRBV2 and TRBJ1-5; possible D gene TRBD1, 6 bases. With 8 bases removed from V and 7 bases from J, the gap between germline ends came to 15 bases. This CDR3 region has 13 residues. CDR1 is SNHLY and CDR2 is FYNNEI in the germline V gene. Full variable domain (missing parts from reference TRBV2 and TRBJ1-5): EPEVTQTPSHQVTQMGQEVILRCVPISNHLYFYWYRQILGQKVEFLVSFYNNEISEKSEIFDDQFSVERPDGSNFTLKIRSTKLEDSAMYFCASDAGARQPQHFGDGTRLSIL.

This clonotype was found many times. The rearrangement joins TRBV11-1 to TRBJ2-3; possibly TRBD1 for D (6 bases). V was shortened by 5 bases and J by 1 base, with 10 bases between the two germline ends. CDR1 and CDR2 from the germline V gene are SGHAT and FQDESV (reference sequence). The CDR3 length is 14 residues. The CDR3: CASSKRQGTDTQYF. CDR3 DNA sequence: TGTGCCAGCAGCAAGCGACAGGGCACAGATACGCAGTATTTT. Full variable domain (rest looked up from reference TRBV11-1 and TRBJ2-3): EAEVAQSPRYKITEKSQAVAFWCDPISGHATLYWYRQILGQGPELLVQFQDESVVDDSQLPKDRFSAERLKGVDSTLKIQPAELGDSAMYLCASSKRQGTDTQYFGPGTRLTVL.

This clonotype was detected a few times. The V and J genes are TRBV5-5 and TRBJ2-7, with 11 bases matching TRBD2. The germline CDR1 and CDR2 sequences are SGHKS and YYEKEE (reference sequence). V lost 2 bases, J lost 6 bases, and 4 bases stayed unmatched. The CDR3 sequence is 14 residues long. CDR3 sequence (DNA): TGTGCCAGCAGCTTACTAGCGGGAGTCCCCGAGCAGTACTTC. Its protein product is CASSLLAGVPEQYF.

This clonotype was detected ten times or more. This rearrangement joins TRBV2 to TRBJ1-4, with 7 bases identical to TRBD1. The CDR3 runs 14 residues. Germline lookup yields CDR1 SNHLY and CDR2 FYNNEI. V lost 7 bases and J lost 8; bases outside the gene matches: 10. The CDR3 bases are TGTGCCAGCATCGGACAGGCGGACTGGGAAAAACTGTTTTTT. It yields the protein CASIGQADWEKLFF.

This clonotype has ten or more counts. The chain has TRBV29-1 and TRBJ2-1; D is undetermined. The CDR3 extends over 15 amino acids. The V gene's germline CDR1 is SQVTM and CDR2 ANQGSEA. The V end lost 6 bases, the J end lost 0 bases, and 15 bases lay between the germline ends. CDR3 DNA: TGCAGCGTCACATTATCGGAGCGCTCCTACAATGAGCAGTTCTTC. Its translation is CSVTLSERSYNEQFF.

This chain joins TRBV6-5 and TRBJ2-1, with TRBD2 matching over 8 bases. V dropped 0 bases and J dropped 3; count of bases not matched to a gene: 4. The CDR3 has 16 amino acids. CDR1 and CDR2 (germline): MNHEY, SVGAGI. CDR3 sequence: CASSYSKLADYNEQFF. CDR3 nucleotides: TGTGCCAGCAGTTACTCTAAACTAGCGGACTACAATGAGCAGTTCTTC.

Ten or more counts support this clonotype. This sequence joins TRBV7-3 and TRBJ2-2; a weak D match, TRBD1 (5 bases). CDR1 is SGHTA, CDR2 FQGTGA, per germline. The CDR3 has 14 amino acids. V lost 5 bases and J 10 bases, leaving 17 bases between the germline ends. Here the CDR3 DNA reads TGTGCCAGCAGCCCTCGGACAACACCGGAGGAGCTGTTTTTT. Translating it yields CASSPRTTPEELFF.

This clonotype was seen repeatedly, ten times or more. The gene calls are TRBV7-2 and TRBJ2-5; D not resolved. Germline V lookup: CDR1 SGHTA, CDR2 FQGNSA. This CDR3 spans 14 amino acids. The V gene lost 5 bases and the J gene lost 1 base, with 11 bases spanning the gap. The DNA of the CDR3 is TGTGCCAGCAGCCCAAGCCGTTCCCAAGAGACCCAGTACTTC. Its translation: CASSPSRSQETQYF.

The sample holds one count of this clonotype. A much larger clone lies one base from this, so it may be a read error. The J gene is TRBJ2-3, the V gene TRBV5-1, with D possibly called TRBD1 or TRBD2 (6 bases each). This CDR3 region has 16 residues. Germline CDR1 is SGHRS and CDR2 is YFSETQ. CDR3 DNA sequence: TGCGCCAGCAGCACGGGACCCCGGGGGCTTGGAGATACGCAGTCTTTT. Amino acid sequence: CASSTGPRGLGDTQSF.

This clonotype was seen a handful of times. V gene TRBV29-1 combines with J gene TRBJ2-5, with D unresolved. The CDR3 runs to 10 residues. Between the trimmed V and J ends, which lost 7 bases and 3 bases, there was a span of 6 bases. Germline values: CDR1 SQVTM, CDR2 ANQGSEA. The DNA for the CDR3 is TGCAGCGGGAGAAAAGAGACCCAGTACTTC. Protein product: CSGRKETQYF.

Many counts were recorded for this clonotype. The CDR3 sequence is CASRGLAEGEQFF. For the CDR3, the DNA is TGTGCCAGCAGGGGACTAGCGGAAGGTGAGCAGTTCTTC. The chain employs TRBV28 and TRBJ2-1; 11 bases are a match to TRBD2. Germline-derived CDR1 and CDR2 are MDHEN and SYDVKM. Unmatched junction bases numbered 4, after V lost 6 bases and J lost 9 bases. This CDR3 comprises 13 residues.

The rearrangement links TRBV10-2 to TRBJ1-1, with unresolved D. The CDR3 has 11 residues. Trimming took off 5 bases at V and 3 bases at J, with 4 bases between the two ends. Germline V CDR1 and CDR2: WSHSY, SAAADI. The chain's CDR3 is CASSMYTEAFF. The CDR3 nucleotides are TGCGCCAGCAGTATGTACACTGAAGCTTTCTTT.

This clonotype appeared many times. The chain couples TRBV7-9 to TRBJ2-7, with D hard to call. Deletions cut 0 bases from V and 3 bases from J, with 12 bases between. Germline lookup yields CDR1 SEHNR and CDR2 FQNEAQ (reference sequence). This CDR3 has 15 residues. CDR3 protein: CASSLALSANYEQYF. CDR3 bases: TGTGCCAGCAGCTTAGCGCTATCCGCAAACTACGAGCAGTACTTC. The full variable domain, with the rest looked up from reference TRBV7-9 and TRBJ2-7, is DTGVSQNPRHKITKRGQNVTFRCDPISEHNRLYWYRQTLGQGPEFLTYFQNEAQLEKSRLLSDRFSAERPKGSFSTLEIQRTEQGDSAMYLCASSLALSANYEQYFGPGTRLTVT.

The rearrangement joins TRBV6-2 or TRBV6-3 to TRBJ1-1; no firm D call. This CDR3 is 15 amino acids long. Between the trimmed V and J ends, which lost 7 bases and 4 bases, there was a span of 19 bases. CDR1 and CDR2 (germline): MNHEY, SVGEGT. This CDR3 is CASKLLSGSSTEAFF. CDR3 sequence (DNA): TGTGCCAGCAAATTGTTATCAGGCAGCTCCACTGAAGCTTTCTTT.

V usage is TRBV12-3 or TRBV12-4 and J usage is TRBJ1-1; the match to TRBD1 covers 9 bases. Trimming took 6 bases from V and 1 from J; bases not matched to a gene: 6. This CDR3 comprises 15 residues. As DNA, the CDR3 is TGTGCCAGCAGACGCGGGACAGGGAAGAACACTGAAGCTTTCTTT. Its translation: CASRRGTGKNTEAFF.

This clonotype showed up many times. V and J are TRBV5-1 and TRBJ2-2; 7 bases map to TRBD2. The CDR3 consists of 16 residues. CDR1 and CDR2 (germline): SGHRS, YFSETQ. With 4 bases clipped from V and 2 bases from J, the junction kept 8 bases outside the gene matches. Written as DNA, the CDR3 is TGCGCCAGCAGCCCCATTTCTAGCGGCAACACCGGGGAGCTGTTTTTT. Translation: CASSPISSGNTGELFF.

This clonotype was recorded at least ten times. The chain has TRBV10-3 and TRBJ2-2; 8 bases fit TRBD1. With 4 bases clipped from V and 0 bases from J, the junction kept 4 bases outside the gene matches. This CDR3 has 16 amino acids. Germline CDR1 reads ENHRY; CDR2 reads SYGVKD. The CDR3 nucleotides are TGTGCCATCAGTGTGGGGACAGGAACGAACACCGGGGAGCTGTTTTTT. It codes for CAISVGTGTNTGELFF.

The table lists this clonotype with a few counts. The chain is built from TRBV28 and TRBJ1-2, with D possibly being TRBD1 (6 bases). CDR1 and CDR2 from the germline V gene are MDHEN and SYDVKM. V lost 4 bases, J lost 4 bases, and 7 bases lay in between. The CDR3 totals 12 residues. The CDR3 loop reads CASSYRVYGYTF. As DNA, the CDR3 is TGTGCCAGCAGTTACAGGGTCTATGGCTACACCTTC.

This chain links TRBV3-1 with TRBJ1-5; D may be TRBD1 (6 bases). The V gene lost 4 bases and the J gene lost 6 bases, with 10 bases spanning the gap. From germline, CDR1 is LGHDT and CDR2 YNNKEL (reference sequence). The CDR3 spans 13 residues. CDR3 in amino acids: CASSRGGAQPQHF. The CDR3 DNA is TGTGCCAGCAGCCGGGGGGGGGCTCAGCCCCAGCATTTT.

With respect to this clonotype: One end of the junction fails to match germline, which may point to a read error. The CDR3 region is CAGSFGHGLEKLFF. The CDR3 DNA follows: TGCGCCGGCAGCTTCGGTCATGGGTTGGAAAAACTGTTTTTT. This chain connects TRBV5-1 to TRBJ1-4; D gene uncertain. This CDR3 region has 14 residues. CDR1 is SGHRS and CDR2 is YFSETQ in the germline V gene.